The T cell receptor beta chain under discussion was sequenced for a study of blood T cell repertoires in COVID-19. Study at large: Samples came from the United States, Italy and Spain, spanning acute and convalescent COVID-19. From T cells, B-cell-depleted T cells, or PBMCs came the material, which was cDNA or gDNA.

The CDR3 loop spans 13 amino acids. Participant ages covered roughly 18 to 89 years across 24 US areas. Each recovered donor of Cohort 3 presented with two negative PCRs, clearance, or symptom resolution. The method was immunoSEQ multiplex PCR; TCRdb's version includes in-frame clones alone and lacks a portion of them. This table holds over 250,000 clones, over 75% found once. The chain is built from TRBV21-1 and TRBJ2-7; the table's TRBD2 call for D was not verified on the DNA. TRBV21-1 is noted as a pseudogene. The TCR comes from a woman in her twenties or thirties who had recovered from COVID-19. The sample taken for sequencing was PBMCs or T cells enriched from blood (not recorded which). For the CDR3, the DNA is TGTGCCAGCAGCAAAGGCGGGGGGTACGAGCAGTACTTC. Protein: CASSKGGGYEQYF.